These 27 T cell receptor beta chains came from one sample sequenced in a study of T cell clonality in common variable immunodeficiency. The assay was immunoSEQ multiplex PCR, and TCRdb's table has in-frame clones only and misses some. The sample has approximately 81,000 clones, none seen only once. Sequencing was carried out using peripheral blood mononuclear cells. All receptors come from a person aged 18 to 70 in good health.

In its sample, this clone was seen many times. CDR3 amino acids: CASSHSGFNEQFF. CDR3 DNA (partial): TGTGCCAGTAGTCACTCAGGTTTTAATGAG. J is TRBJ2-1 and V is TRBV19; D gene uncertain. The read terminates 3 residues ahead of where the CDR3 ends, so the germline J gene completes it. The CDR3 loop spans 13 amino acids. Germline V gene lookup returns CDR1 LNHDA and CDR2 SQIVND (reference sequence). The germline V and J ends were trimmed by 5 bases and 7 bases, with 12 bases remaining between them.

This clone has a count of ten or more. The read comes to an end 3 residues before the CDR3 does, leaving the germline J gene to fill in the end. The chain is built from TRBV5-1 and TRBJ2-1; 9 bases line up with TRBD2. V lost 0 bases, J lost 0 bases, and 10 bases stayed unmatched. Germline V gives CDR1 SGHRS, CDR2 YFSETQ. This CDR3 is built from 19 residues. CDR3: CASSLVSPSGISSYNEQFF. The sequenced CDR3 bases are TGCGCCAGCAGCTTGGTTAGTCCTAGCGGGATTAGCTCCTACAATGAG.

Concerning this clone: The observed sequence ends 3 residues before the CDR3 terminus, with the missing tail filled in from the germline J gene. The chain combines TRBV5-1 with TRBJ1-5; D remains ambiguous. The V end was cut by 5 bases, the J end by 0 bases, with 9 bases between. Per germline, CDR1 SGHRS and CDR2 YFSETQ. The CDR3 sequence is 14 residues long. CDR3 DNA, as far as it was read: TGCGCCAGCAGGGGCGCCTCTAGCAATCAGCCC. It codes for CASRGASSNQP. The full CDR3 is CASRGASSNQPQHF.

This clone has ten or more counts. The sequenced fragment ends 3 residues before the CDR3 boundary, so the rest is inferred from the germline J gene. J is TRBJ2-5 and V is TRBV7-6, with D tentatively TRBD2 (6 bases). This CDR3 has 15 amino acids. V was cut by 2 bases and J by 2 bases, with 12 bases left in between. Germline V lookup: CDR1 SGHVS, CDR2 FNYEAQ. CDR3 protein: CASSLIAEGQETQYF. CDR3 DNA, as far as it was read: TGTGCCAGCAGCTTAATAGCGGAGGGGCAAGAGACC.

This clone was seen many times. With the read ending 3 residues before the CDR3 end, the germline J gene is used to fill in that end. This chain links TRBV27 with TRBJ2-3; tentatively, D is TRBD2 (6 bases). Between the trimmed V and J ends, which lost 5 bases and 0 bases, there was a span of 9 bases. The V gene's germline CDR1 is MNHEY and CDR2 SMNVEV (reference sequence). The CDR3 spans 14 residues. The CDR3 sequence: CASSLLASTDTQYF. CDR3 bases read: TGTGCCAGCAGTCTTCTAGCGAGCACAGATACG.

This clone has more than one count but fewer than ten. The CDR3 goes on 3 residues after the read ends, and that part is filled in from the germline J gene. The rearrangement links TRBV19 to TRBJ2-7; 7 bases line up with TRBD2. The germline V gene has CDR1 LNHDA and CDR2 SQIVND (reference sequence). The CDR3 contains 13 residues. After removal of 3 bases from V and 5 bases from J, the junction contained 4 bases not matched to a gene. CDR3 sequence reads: CASSIRLADEQYF. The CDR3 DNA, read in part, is TGTGCCAGTAGTATCCGACTAGCAGACGAG.

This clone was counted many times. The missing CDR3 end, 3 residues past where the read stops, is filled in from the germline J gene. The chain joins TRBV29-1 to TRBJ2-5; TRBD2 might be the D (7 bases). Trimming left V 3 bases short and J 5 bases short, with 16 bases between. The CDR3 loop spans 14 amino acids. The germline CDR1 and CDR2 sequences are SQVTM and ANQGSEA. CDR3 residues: CSVDKGGGRETQYF. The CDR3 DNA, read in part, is TGCAGCGTTGACAAGGGGGGGGGCCGCGAGACC. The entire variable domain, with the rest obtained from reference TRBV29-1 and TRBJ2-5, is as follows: SAVISQKPSRDICQRGTSLTIQCQVDSQVTMMFWYRQQPGQSLTLIATANQGSEATYESGFVIDKFPISRPNLTFSTLTVSNMSPEDSSIYLCSVDKGGGRETQYFGPGTRLLVL.

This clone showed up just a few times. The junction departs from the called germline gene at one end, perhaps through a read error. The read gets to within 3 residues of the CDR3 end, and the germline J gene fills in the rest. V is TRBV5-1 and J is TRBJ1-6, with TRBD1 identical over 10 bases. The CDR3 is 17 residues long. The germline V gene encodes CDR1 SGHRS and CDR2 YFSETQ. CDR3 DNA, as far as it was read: TGCGCCAGCAGCTTGGAGGGGACAGGGGATTATAGTTCACCC. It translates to CASSLEGTGDYSSP. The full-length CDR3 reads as CASSLEGTGDYSSPLHF.

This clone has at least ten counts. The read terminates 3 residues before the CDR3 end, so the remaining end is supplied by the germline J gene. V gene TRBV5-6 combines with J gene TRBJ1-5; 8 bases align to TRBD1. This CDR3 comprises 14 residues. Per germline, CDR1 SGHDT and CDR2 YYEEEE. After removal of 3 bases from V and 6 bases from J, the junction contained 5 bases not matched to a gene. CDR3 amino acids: CASSSDRGSQPQHF. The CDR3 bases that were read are TGTGCCAGCAGCTCTGACAGGGGAAGTCAGCCC. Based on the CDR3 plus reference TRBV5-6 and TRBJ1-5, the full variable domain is DAGVTQSPTHLIKTRGQQVTLRCSPKSGHDTVSWYQQALGQGPQFIFQYYEEEERQRGNFPDRFSGHQFPNYSSELNVNALLLGDSALYLCASSSDRGSQPQHFGDGTRLSIL.

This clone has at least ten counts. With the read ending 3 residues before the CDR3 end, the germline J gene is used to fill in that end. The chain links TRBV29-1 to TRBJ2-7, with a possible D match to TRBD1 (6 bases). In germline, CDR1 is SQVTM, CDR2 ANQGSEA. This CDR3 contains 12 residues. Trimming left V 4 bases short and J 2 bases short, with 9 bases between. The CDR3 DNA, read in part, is TGCAGCGTTGCAACAGGGACCTACGAG. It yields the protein CSVATGTYE. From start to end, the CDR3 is CSVATGTYEQYF.

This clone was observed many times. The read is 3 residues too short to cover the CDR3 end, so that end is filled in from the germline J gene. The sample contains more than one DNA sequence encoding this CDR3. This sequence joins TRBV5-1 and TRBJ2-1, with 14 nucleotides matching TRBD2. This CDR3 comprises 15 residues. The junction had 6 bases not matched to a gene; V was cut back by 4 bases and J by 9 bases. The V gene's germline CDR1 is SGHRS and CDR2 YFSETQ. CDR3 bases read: TGCGCCAGCAGCCTGGGACTAGCGGGAGTGGGTGAG. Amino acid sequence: CASSLGLAGVGE. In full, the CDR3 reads CASSLGLAGVGEQFF. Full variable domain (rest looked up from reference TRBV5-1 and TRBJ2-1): KAGVTQTPRYLIKTRGQQVTLSCSPISGHRSVSWYQQTPGQGLQFLFEYFSETQRNKGNFPGRFSGRQFSNSRSEMNVSTLELGDSALYLCASSLGLAGVGEQFFGPGTRLTVL.

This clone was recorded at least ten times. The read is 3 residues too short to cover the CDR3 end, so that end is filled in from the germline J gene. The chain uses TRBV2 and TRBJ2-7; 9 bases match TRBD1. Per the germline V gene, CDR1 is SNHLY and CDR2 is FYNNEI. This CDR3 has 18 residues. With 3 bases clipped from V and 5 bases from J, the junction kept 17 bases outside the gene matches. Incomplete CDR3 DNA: TGTGCCAGCAGTGACGGGACAGGGTCACTCGGAAGTATCGACGAG. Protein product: CASSDGTGSLGSIDE. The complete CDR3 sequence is CASSDGTGSLGSIDEQYF. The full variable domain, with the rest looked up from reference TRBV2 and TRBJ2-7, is EPEVTQTPSHQVTQMGQEVILRCVPISNHLYFYWYRQILGQKVEFLVSFYNNEISEKSEIFDDQFSVERPDGSNFTLKIRSTKLEDSAMYFCASSDGTGSLGSIDEQYFGPGTRLTVT.

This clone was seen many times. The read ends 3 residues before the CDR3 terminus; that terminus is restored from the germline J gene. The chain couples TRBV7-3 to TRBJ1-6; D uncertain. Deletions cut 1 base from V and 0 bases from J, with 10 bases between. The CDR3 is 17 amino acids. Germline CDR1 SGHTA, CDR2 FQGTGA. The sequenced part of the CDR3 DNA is TGTGCCAGCAGCTTAAACAGTCCGAGCTCCTATAATTCACCC. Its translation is CASSLNSPSSYNSP. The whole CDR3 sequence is CASSLNSPSSYNSPLHF. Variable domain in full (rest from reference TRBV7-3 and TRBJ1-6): GAGVSQTPSNKVTEKGKYVELRCDPISGHTALYWYRQSLGQGPEFLIYFQGTGAADDSGLPNDRFFAVRPEGSVSTLKIQRTERGDSAVYLCASSLNSPSSYNSPLHFGNGTRLTVT.

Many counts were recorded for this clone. The CDR3 DNA, read in part, is TGTGCCAGCAGGGCCCGGGGACAGAGAAGTTCACCC. The encoded protein is CASRARGQRSSP. The entire CDR3 is CASRARGQRSSPLHF. This chain uses TRBV2 with TRBJ1-6; 7 nucleotides match TRBD1. Read sequence stops 3 residues before the CDR3 end, and the germline J gene provides the missing end. Germline CDR1 SNHLY, CDR2 FYNNEI. V was clipped by 6 bases and J by 9 bases; unmatched bases: 11. CDR3 length: 15 amino acids.

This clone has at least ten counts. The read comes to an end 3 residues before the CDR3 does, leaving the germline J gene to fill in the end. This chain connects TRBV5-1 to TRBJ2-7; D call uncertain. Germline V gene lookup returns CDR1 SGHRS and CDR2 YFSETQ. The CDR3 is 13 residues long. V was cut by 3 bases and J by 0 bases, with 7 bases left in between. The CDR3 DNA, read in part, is TGCGCCAGCAGCTCCCCAGTCTCCTACGAG. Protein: CASSSPVSYE. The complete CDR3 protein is CASSSPVSYEQYF.

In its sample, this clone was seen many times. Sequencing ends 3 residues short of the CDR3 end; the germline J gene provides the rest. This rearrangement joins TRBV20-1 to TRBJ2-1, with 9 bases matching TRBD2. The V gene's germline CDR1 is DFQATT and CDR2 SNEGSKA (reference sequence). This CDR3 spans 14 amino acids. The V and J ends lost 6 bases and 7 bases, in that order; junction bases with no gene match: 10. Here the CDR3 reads CSAPKGLAMNEQFF. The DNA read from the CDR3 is TGCAGTGCGCCGAAGGGACTAGCAATGAATGAG.

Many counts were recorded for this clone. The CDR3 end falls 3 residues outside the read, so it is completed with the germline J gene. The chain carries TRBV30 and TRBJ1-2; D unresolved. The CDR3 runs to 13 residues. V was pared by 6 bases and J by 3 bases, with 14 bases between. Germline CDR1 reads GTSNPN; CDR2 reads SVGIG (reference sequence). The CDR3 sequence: CACPGKGYYGYTF. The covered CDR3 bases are TGTGCCTGCCCGGGGAAAGGCTACTATGGC.

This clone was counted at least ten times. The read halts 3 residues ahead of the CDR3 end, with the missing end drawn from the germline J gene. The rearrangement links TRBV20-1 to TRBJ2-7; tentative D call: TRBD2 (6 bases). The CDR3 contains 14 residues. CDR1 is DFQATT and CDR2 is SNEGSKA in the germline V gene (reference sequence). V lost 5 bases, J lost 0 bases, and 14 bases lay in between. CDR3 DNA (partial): TGCAGTGCTGGCGGGATCTTGAGCTCCTACGAG. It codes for CSAGGILSSYE. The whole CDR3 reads CSAGGILSSYEQYF.

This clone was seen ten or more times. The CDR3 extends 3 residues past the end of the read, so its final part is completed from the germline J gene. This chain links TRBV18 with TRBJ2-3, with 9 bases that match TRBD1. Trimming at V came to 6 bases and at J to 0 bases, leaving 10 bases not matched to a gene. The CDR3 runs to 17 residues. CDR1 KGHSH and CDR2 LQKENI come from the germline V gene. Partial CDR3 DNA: TGTGCCAGCTCGCGGGACAGGGCAAGAGCTAGCACAGATACG. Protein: CASSRDRARASTDT. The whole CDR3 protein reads CASSRDRARASTDTQYF.

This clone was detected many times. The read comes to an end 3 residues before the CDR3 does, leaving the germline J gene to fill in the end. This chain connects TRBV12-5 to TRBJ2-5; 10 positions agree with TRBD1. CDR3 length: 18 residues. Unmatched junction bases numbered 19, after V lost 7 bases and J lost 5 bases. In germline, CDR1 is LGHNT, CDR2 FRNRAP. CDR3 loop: CASAAHIRDRGPLETQYF. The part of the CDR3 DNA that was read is TGTGCTAGTGCCGCTCATATCCGGGACAGGGGTCCATTGGAGACC.

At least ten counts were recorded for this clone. Partial CDR3 DNA: TGTGCCAGCAGCCAAAATGGGGCTCAAGAGACC. As protein: CASSQNGAQET. Given in full, the CDR3 is CASSQNGAQETQYF. The V gene is TRBV7-2, the J gene TRBJ2-5, with D possibly TRBD1 on 5 matching bases. The missing CDR3 end, 3 residues past where the read stops, is filled in from the germline J gene. Germline V CDR1 and CDR2: SGHTA, FQGNSA. The CDR3 covers 14 residues. Trimming took 5 bases from V and 2 from J, leaving 12 bases between them. Together with reference TRBV7-2 and TRBJ2-5, the CDR3 gives the full variable domain: GAGVSQSPSNKVTEKGKDVELRCDPISGHTALYWYRQSLGQGLEFLIYFQGNSAPDKSGLPSDRFSAERTGGSVSTLTIQRTQQEDSAVYLCASSQNGAQETQYFGPGTRLLVL.

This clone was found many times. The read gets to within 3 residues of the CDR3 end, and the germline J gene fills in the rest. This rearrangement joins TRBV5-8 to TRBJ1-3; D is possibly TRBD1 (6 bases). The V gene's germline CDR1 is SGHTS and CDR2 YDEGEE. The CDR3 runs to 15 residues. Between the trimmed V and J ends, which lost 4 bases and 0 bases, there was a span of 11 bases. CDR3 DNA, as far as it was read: TGTGCCAGCAGCCGAGGGGACAACTCTGGAAACACC. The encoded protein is CASSRGDNSGNT. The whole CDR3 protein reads CASSRGDNSGNTIYF.

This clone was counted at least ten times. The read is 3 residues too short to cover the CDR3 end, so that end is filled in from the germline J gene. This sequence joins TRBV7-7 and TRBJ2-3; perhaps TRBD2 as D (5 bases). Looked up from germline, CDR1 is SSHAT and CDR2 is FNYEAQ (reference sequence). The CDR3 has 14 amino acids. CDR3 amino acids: CASARGDPQDTQYF. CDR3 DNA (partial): TGTGCTAGCGCTCGGGGTGACCCCCAGGATACG. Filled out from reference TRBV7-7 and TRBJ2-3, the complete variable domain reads GAGVSQSPRYKVTKRGQDVTLRCDPISSHATLYWYQQALGQGPEFLTYFNYEAQPDKSGLPSDRFSAERPEGSISTLTIQRTEQRDSAMYRCASARGDPQDTQYFGPGTRLTVL.

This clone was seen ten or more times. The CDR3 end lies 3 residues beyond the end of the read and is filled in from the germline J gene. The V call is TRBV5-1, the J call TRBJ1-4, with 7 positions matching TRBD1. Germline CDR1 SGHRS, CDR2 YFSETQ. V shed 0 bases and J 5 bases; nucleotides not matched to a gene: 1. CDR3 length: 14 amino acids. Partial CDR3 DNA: TGCGCCAGCAGCTTGGCAGGGGGAAATGAAAAA. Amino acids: CASSLAGGNEK. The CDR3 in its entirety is CASSLAGGNEKLFF.

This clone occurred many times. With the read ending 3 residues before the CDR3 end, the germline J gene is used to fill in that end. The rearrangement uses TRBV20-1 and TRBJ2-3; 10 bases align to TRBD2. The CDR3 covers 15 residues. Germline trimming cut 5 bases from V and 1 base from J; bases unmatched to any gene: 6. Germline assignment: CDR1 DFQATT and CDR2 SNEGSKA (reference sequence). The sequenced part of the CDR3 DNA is TGCAGTGCTTTCCTCGGACTAGCGGGCACAGATACG. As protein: CSAFLGLAGTDT. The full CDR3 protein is CSAFLGLAGTDTQYF.

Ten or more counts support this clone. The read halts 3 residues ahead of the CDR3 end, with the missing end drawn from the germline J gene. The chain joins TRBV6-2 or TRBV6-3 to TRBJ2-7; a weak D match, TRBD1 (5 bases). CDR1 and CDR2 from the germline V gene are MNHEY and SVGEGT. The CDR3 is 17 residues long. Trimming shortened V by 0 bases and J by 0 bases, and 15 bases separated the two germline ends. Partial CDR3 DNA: TGTGCCAGCAGTTACTCGGGCCAACAGGAGTTCTCCTACGAG. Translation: CASSYSGQQEFSYE. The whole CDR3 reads CASSYSGQQEFSYEQYF.

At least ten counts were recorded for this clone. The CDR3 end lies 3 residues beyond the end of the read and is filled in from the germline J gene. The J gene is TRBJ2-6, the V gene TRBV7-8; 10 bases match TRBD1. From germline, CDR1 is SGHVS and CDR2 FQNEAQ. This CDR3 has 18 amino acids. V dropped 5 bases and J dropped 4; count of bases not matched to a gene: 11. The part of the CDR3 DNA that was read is TGTGCCAGCAGCCCCCGGGACAGGGGCTCTCTCGGGGCCAACGTC. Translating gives CASSPRDRGSLGANV. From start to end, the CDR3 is CASSPRDRGSLGANVLTF.